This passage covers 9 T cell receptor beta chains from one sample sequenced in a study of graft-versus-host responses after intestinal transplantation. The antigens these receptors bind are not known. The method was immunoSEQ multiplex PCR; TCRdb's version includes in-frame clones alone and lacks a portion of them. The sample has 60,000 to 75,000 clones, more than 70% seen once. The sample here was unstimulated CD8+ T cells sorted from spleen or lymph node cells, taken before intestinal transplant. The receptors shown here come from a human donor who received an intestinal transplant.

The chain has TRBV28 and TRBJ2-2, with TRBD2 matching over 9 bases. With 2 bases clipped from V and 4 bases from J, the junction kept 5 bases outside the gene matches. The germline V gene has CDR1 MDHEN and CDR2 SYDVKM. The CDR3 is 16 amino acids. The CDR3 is CASSLGREGGTGELFF. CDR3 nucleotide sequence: TGTGCCAGCAGTTTAGGGCGGGAGGGTGGCACCGGGGAGCTGTTTTTT.

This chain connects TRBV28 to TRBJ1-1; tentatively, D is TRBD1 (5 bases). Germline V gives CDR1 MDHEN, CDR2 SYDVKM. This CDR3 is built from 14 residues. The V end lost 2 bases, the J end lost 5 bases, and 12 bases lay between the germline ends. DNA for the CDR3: TGTGCCAGCAGTTTAGTCCAGGGTTGGACTGAAGCTTTCTTT. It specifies CASSLVQGWTEAFF.

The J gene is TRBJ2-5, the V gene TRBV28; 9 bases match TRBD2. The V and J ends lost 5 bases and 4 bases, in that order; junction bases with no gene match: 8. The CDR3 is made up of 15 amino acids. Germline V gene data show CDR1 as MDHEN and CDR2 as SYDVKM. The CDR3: CASSPQREVGETQYF. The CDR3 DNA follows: TGTGCCAGCAGTCCCCAGCGGGAGGTAGGAGAGACCCAGTACTTC.

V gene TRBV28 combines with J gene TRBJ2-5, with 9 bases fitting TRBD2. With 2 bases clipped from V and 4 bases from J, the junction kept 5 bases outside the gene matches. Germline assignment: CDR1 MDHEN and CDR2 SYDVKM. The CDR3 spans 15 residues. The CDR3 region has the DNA TGTGCCAGCAGTTTAGGCGGGAGGGTTCGAGAGACCCAGTACTTC. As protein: CASSLGGRVRETQYF.

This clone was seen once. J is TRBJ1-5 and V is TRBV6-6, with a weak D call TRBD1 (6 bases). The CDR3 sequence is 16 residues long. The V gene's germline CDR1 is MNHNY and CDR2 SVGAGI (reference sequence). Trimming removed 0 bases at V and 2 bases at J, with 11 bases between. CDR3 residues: CASSYSIEGGNQPQHF. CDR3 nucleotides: TGTGCCAGCAGTTACTCGATAGAGGGGGGCAATCAGCCCCAGCATTTT.

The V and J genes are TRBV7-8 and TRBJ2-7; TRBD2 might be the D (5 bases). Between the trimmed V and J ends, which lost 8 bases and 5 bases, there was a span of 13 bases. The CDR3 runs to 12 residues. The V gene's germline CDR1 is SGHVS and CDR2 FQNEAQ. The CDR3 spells CASSPAGNEQYF. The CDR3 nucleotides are TGTGCCAGCTCACCTGCCGGGAACGAGCAGTACTTC.

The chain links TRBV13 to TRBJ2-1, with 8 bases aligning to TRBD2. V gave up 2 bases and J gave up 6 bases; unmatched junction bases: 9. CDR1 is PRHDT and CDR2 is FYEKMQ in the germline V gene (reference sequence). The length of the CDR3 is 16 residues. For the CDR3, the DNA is TGTGCCAGCAGCTTAAATCCCCCCCGGGAGGGCAATGAGCAGTTCTTC. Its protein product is CASSLNPPREGNEQFF.

The CDR3 DNA reads TGCGCCAGCAGCCAATTGGTGTACGTTATTGGCGGGAGATCTAATGAGCAGTTCTTC. Protein: CASSQLVYVIGGRSNEQFF. The chain carries TRBV4-1 and TRBJ2-1, with 7 bases that match TRBD2. The CDR3 has 19 residues. The germline CDR1 and CDR2 sequences are MGHRA and YSYEKL. The trim removed 2 bases at V and 7 bases at J, leaving 20 bases unmatched.

Here the CDR3 reads CASTSGTRGGNEQFF. CDR3 bases: TGTGCCAGCACCTCCGGGACTAGAGGGGGAAATGAGCAGTTCTTC. V and J are TRBV27 and TRBJ2-1; 8 bases match TRBD2. The germline CDR1 and CDR2 sequences are MNHEY and SMNVEV (reference sequence). Unmatched junction bases numbered 12, after V lost 7 bases and J lost 7 bases. The CDR3 covers 15 residues.